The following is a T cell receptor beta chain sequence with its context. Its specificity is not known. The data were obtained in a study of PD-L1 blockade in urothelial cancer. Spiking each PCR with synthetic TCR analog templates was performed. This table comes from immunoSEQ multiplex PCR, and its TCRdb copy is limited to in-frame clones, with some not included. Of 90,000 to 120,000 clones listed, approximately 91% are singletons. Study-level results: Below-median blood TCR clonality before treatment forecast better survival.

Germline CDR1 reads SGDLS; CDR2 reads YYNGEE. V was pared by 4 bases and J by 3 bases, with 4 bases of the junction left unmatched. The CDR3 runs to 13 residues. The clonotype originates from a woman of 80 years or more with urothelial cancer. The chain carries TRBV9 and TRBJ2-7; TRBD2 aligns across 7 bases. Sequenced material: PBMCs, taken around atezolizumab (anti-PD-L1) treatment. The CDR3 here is CASSPRDYYEQYF. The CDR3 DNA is TGTGCCAGCAGCCCCCGGGACTACTACGAGCAGTACTTC.